Listed below are T cell receptor beta chains from one sample, sequenced in a study of T-cell memory formation after mild COVID-19. TCRdb recomputed calls from the 5' RACE reads with MiXCR, one row per CDR3 protein. The table includes 200,000 to 250,000 distinct CDR3 sequences, 9.5% to 10% detected once. The sequenced sample consisted of PBMCs or a T cell subset sorted from them (not recorded which). These receptors were collected from a young man who had mild COVID-19 (a few samples of this study predate the infection). Cell type and time point are not known. Both conserved end residues are part of each CDR3. Fields, in order: J gene, clone size, V gene, D gene, CDR3 protein, CDR3 DNA. The D gene is left open where the match is weak. Clone size is stated in some rows and not others, as once, few, many or a class when expanded.

j_call: TRBJ2-5
clone_size: many
v_call: TRBV24-1
d_call: NA
cdr3_aa: CATSDGSQETQYF
cdr3_nt: TGTGCCACCAGTGACGGGAGCCAAGAGACCCAGTACTTC

j_call: TRBJ1-1
clone_size: NA
v_call: TRBV7-2
d_call: NA
cdr3_aa: CASSLEAGAGTEAFF
cdr3_nt: TGTGCCAGCAGCTTAGAGGCAGGGGCAGGCACTGAAGCTTTCTTT

j_call: TRBJ1-2
clone_size: many
v_call: TRBV27
d_call: NA
cdr3_aa: CASSLNDGQYGYTF
cdr3_nt: TGTGCCAGCAGTTTAAACGACGGACAGTATGGCTACACCTTC

j_call: TRBJ1-5
clone_size: NA
v_call: TRBV5-6
d_call: NA
cdr3_aa: CGVQPQHF
cdr3_nt: TGTGGGGTTCAGCCCCAGCATTTT

j_call: TRBJ1-5
clone_size: many
v_call: TRBV29-1
d_call: NA
cdr3_aa: CSVLIGNQPQHF
cdr3_nt: TGCAGCGTACTCATTGGAAATCAGCCCCAGCATTTT

j_call: TRBJ2-3
clone_size: NA
v_call: TRBV7-2
d_call: NA
cdr3_aa: CASSPGLGREGTDTQYF
cdr3_nt: TGTGCCAGCAGCCCGGGTTTGGGGCGTGAGGGCACAGATACGCAGTATTTT

j_call: TRBJ1-6
clone_size: many
v_call: TRBV20-1
d_call: NA
cdr3_aa: CSASRASYNSPLHF
cdr3_nt: TGCAGTGCTAGCCGGGCCTCATATAATTCACCCCTCCACTTT

j_call: TRBJ1-2
clone_size: few
v_call: TRBV12-3/TRBV12-4
d_call: TRBD1
cdr3_aa: CASSLTTGNGYTF
cdr3_nt: TGTGCCAGCAGTCTAACGACAGGGAACGGCTACACCTTC

j_call: TRBJ2-1
clone_size: NA
v_call: TRBV24-1
d_call: NA
cdr3_aa: CATSGPPGVHGEQFF
cdr3_nt: TGTGCCACCAGTGGCCCCCCAGGGGTCCACGGTGAGCAGTTCTTC

j_call: TRBJ2-1
clone_size: few
v_call: TRBV5-1
d_call: TRBD1
cdr3_aa: CASSLVPGGYEQFF
cdr3_nt: TGCGCCAGCAGCTTGGTCCCAGGGGGCTATGAGCAGTTCTTC

j_call: TRBJ1-5
clone_size: NA
v_call: TRBV4-1
d_call: TRBD1
cdr3_aa: CASSQKLGTGNQPQHF
cdr3_nt: TGCGCCAGCAGCCAGAAACTCGGGACAGGGAATCAGCCCCAGCATTTT

j_call: TRBJ2-5
clone_size: many
v_call: TRBV5-1
d_call: TRBD1
cdr3_aa: CASSLGTGEETQYF
cdr3_nt: TGCGCCAGCAGCTTGGGGACAGGGGAAGAGACCCAGTACTTC

j_call: TRBJ2-7
clone_size: few
v_call: TRBV3-1
d_call: NA
cdr3_aa: CASSPTNYEQYF
cdr3_nt: TGTGCCAGCTCACCGACGAACTACGAGCAGTACTTC

j_call: TRBJ2-2
clone_size: many
v_call: TRBV7-8
d_call: TRBD1
cdr3_aa: CASSLAPGQGRPGELFF
cdr3_nt: TGTGCCAGCAGCTTAGCACCGGGACAGGGAAGACCCGGGGAGCTGTTTTTT

j_call: TRBJ2-2
clone_size: many
v_call: TRBV7-3
d_call: NA
cdr3_aa: CASSSTLQLDTGELFF
cdr3_nt: TGTGCCAGCAGCTCCACCCTCCAATTGGACACCGGGGAGCTGTTTTTT

j_call: TRBJ1-2
clone_size: NA
v_call: TRBV6-5
d_call: TRBD1
cdr3_aa: CASSGTGSYYGYTF
cdr3_nt: TGTGCCAGCAGTGGGACAGGGAGTTACTATGGCTACACCTTC

j_call: TRBJ1-6
clone_size: NA
v_call: TRBV20-1
d_call: NA
cdr3_aa: CSARGLAENSPLHF
cdr3_nt: TGCAGTGCTAGAGGTCTGGCTGAGAATTCACCCCTCCACTTT

j_call: TRBJ1-5
clone_size: NA
v_call: TRBV7-8
d_call: NA
cdr3_aa: CASSNRVQAQPQHF
cdr3_nt: TGTGCCAGCAGCAACAGGGTGCAGGCCCAGCCCCAGCATTTT

j_call: TRBJ2-3
clone_size: NA
v_call: TRBV4-3
d_call: NA
cdr3_aa: CASSQEPQDTDTQYF
cdr3_nt: TGCGCCAGCAGCCAAGAACCCCAGGACACAGATACGCAGTATTTT

j_call: TRBJ2-1
clone_size: few
v_call: TRBV12-3/TRBV12-4
d_call: TRBD2
cdr3_aa: CASSGGLAGRNEQFF
cdr3_nt: TGTGCCAGCAGCGGGGGACTAGCGGGTCGGAATGAGCAGTTCTTC

j_call: TRBJ2-3
clone_size: NA
v_call: TRBV9
d_call: TRBD2
cdr3_aa: CASSVASGGTGRPDTQYF
cdr3_nt: TGTGCCAGCAGCGTAGCTAGCGGGGGGACCGGTAGACCAGATACGCAGTATTTT

j_call: TRBJ2-5
clone_size: many
v_call: TRBV12-3/TRBV12-4
d_call: NA
cdr3_aa: CASSLAPLETQYF
cdr3_nt: TGTGCCAGCAGTTTAGCCCCCTTGGAGACCCAGTACTTC

j_call: TRBJ2-3
clone_size: once
v_call: TRBV18
d_call: TRBD2
cdr3_aa: CASSPPGGTDTQYF
cdr3_nt: TGTGCCAGCTCACCACCGGGAGGGACAGATACGCAGTATTTT

j_call: TRBJ2-2
clone_size: NA
v_call: TRBV6-6
d_call: NA
cdr3_aa: CASGKQQNTGELFF
cdr3_nt: TGTGCCAGCGGGAAGCAGCAGAACACCGGGGAGCTGTTTTTT

j_call: TRBJ2-3
clone_size: few
v_call: TRBV24-1
d_call: TRBD1
cdr3_aa: CATSDSRGPADTQYF
cdr3_nt: TGTGCCACCAGTGATAGCAGGGGGCCAGCAGATACGCAGTATTTT

j_call: TRBJ1-2
clone_size: NA
v_call: TRBV20-1
d_call: TRBD1
cdr3_aa: CSARERQGAYGYTF
cdr3_nt: TGCAGTGCTAGAGAAAGACAGGGGGCCTATGGCTACACCTTC

j_call: TRBJ1-1
clone_size: few
v_call: TRBV6-2/TRBV6-3
d_call: NA
cdr3_aa: CASRPDRDLTEAFF
cdr3_nt: TGTGCCAGCAGACCCGACAGAGACCTCACTGAAGCTTTCTTT

j_call: TRBJ2-3
clone_size: NA
v_call: TRBV20-1
d_call: NA
cdr3_aa: CSARDGDTGSDTQYF
cdr3_nt: TGCAGTGCTAGAGATGGAGACACGGGGTCAGATACGCAGTATTTT